Listed below are T cell receptor beta chains from one sample, sequenced in a study of T cell changes during pregnancy in multiple sclerosis. The repertoire was sequenced with immunoSEQ multiplex PCR; TCRdb's copy has only in-frame clones and lacks some. The profile covers about 79,000 clones, with 85% to 95% appearing a single time and 0.65% to 0.75% taken by the ten largest. The sequencing here drew on peripheral blood, taken in the second trimester of pregnancy. Source of these receptors: a female donor in good health, enrolled as a control in a pregnancy study. The CDR3 runs from the conserved cysteine through the conserved F or W. A D gene is named only where the DNA matches it firmly. Expanded clones are given a class, and other clones once, few, many or no size at all.

D: .; J: TRBJ1-1; size: .; V: TRBV7-8; DNA: TGTGCCAGCAGCTTAGGACAGTTGGAAGCTTTCTTT; CDR3: CASSLGQLEAFF
D: TRBD2; J: TRBJ2-7; size: .; V: TRBV7-2; DNA: TGTGCCAGCAGCCCTAGCCCCGGGGGGGCCTACGAGCAGTACTTC; CDR3: CASSPSPGGAYEQYF
D: TRBD1; J: TRBJ1-2; size: once; V: TRBV29-1; DNA: TGCAGCGTTGAAGATCTCAACAGGGGGCTAGGGGGCTACACCTTC; CDR3: CSVEDLNRGLGGYTF
D: .; J: TRBJ2-7; size: .; V: TRBV2; DNA: TGTGCCAGCAAGCTCGACGAGCAGTACTTC; CDR3: CASKLDEQYF
D: .; J: TRBJ2-4; size: .; V: TRBV19; DNA: TGTGCCAGTAGTATCGGACAGCAGCACACCATTCAGTACTTC; CDR3: CASSIGQQHTIQYF
D: .; J: TRBJ1-1; size: few; V: TRBV29-1; DNA: TGCAGCGTTGACGGGGGGAACACTGAAGCTTTCTTT; CDR3: CSVDGGNTEAFF
D: .; J: TRBJ1-2; size: .; V: TRBV25-1; DNA: TGTGCCAGCAGTGACAGGGGCTATGGCTACACCTTC; CDR3: CASSDRGYGYTF
D: TRBD2; J: TRBJ2-2; size: .; V: TRBV6-6; DNA: TGTGCCAGCATGGCGGGGGTTTTAAAGAACACCGGGGAGCTGTTTTTT; CDR3: CASMAGVLKNTGELFF
D: TRBD2; J: TRBJ2-7; size: .; V: TRBV6-4; DNA: TGTGCCAGCAGTACCCCGGGGGGGCCCTACGAGCAGTACTTC; CDR3: CASSTPGGPYEQYF
D: TRBD1; J: TRBJ2-3; size: .; V: TRBV7-9; DNA: TGTGCCAGCAGCACCACCTACACAGGGGCTGGAATTAGCACAGATACGCAGTATTTT; CDR3: CASSTTYTGAGISTDTQYF
D: TRBD2; J: TRBJ2-5; size: .; V: TRBV29-1; DNA: TGCAGCGTTCCCCTAGCGGGGGGGCAAGAGACCCAGTACTTC; CDR3: CSVPLAGGQETQYF
D: .; J: TRBJ1-4; size: .; V: TRBV7-9; DNA: TGTGCCAGCAGCTTAGTAAACTCTCCTAATGAAAAACTGTTTTTT; CDR3: CASSLVNSPNEKLFF
D: .; J: TRBJ2-1; size: once; V: TRBV6-1; DNA: TGTGCCAGCAGTGAGGCTAGCCCGAAGGATGAGCAGTTCTTC; CDR3: CASSEASPKDEQFF
D: .; J: TRBJ1-1; size: .; V: TRBV19; DNA: TGTGCCAGTATCGACCGGGAGGGGCCGCAAGCTTTCTTT; CDR3: CASIDREGPQAFF
D: TRBD2; J: TRBJ2-3; size: .; V: TRBV9; DNA: TGTGCCAGCAGCCCAGGGTGGGGGGGTCGCACAGATACGCAGTATTTT; CDR3: CASSPGWGGRTDTQYF
D: TRBD1; J: TRBJ1-1; size: .; V: TRBV11-2; DNA: TGTGCCAGCAGCTCCGCGACAGGGGGGGGCACTGAAGCTTTCTTT; CDR3: CASSSATGGGTEAFF